This TCR beta chain was retrieved from a study of identical twins. This clonotype has a handful of counts. TCRdb re-called the 5' RACE reads through MiXCR, storing one row per CDR3 protein. The sample records roughly 770,000 distinct CDR3 sequences, around a sixth being singletons. The CDR3 extends over 14 amino acids. CDR1 SGHVS and CDR2 FQNEAQ come from the germline V gene. V gave up 5 bases and J gave up 4 bases; unmatched junction bases: 4. These data also formed part of another study, on T cells expressing NK-cell markers. That source notes: Among the eight sequenced donors, seven tested HCMV-seropositive and one tested seronegative.

The receptor comes from a woman aged 18-35 years in good health. Sequenced input: PBMCs. This chain joins TRBV7-8 and TRBJ2-1; 8 bases are shared with TRBD1. CDR3 coding DNA: TGTGCCAGCAGCGGGGACAGGTTTTACAATGAGCAGTTCTTC. This gives the protein CASSGDRFYNEQFF.